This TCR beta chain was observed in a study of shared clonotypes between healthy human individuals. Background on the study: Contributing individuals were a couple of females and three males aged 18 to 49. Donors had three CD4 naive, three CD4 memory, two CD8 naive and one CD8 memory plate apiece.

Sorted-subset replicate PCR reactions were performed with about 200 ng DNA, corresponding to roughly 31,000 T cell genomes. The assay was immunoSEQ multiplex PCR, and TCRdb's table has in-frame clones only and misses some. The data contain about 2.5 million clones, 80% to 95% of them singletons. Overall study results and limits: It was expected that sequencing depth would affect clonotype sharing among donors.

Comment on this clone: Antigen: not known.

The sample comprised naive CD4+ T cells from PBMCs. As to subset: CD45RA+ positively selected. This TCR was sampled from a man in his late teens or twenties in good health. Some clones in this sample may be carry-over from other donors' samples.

CDR3 region: CAWIPGWGQNYGYTF. In DNA form, the CDR3 reads TGTGCCTGGATCCCCGGGTGGGGACAGAACTATGGCTACACCTTC. The chain joins TRBV30 to TRBJ1-2; 7 nucleotides line up with TRBD1. The J segment lost 2 bases and the V segment lost 4 bases, leaving 10 bases of the junction unmatched. This CDR3 is 15 amino acids long. Germline V gives CDR1 GTSNPN, CDR2 SVGIG (reference sequence).